The entry below gives a single T cell receptor beta chain sequence along with its context. Its antigen is unknown. This record comes from a study of OX40 agonist ivuxolimab in advanced cancers. Study outcomes and limitations: Clones of CD4+ and CD8+ blood T cells grew by week 6 at doses of 0.1 to 3.0 mg/kg. Averaged across samples, CD8+ T cells carried more expanded clones than CD4+ did.

TCRdb's table, derived via immunoSEQ multiplex PCR, lists solely in-frame clones and lacks some. The sample comprises tens of thousands of clones, 87% of which are singletons, and 0.24% rests with the top ten. This receptor was obtained from an adult with an advanced solid tumor such as melanoma, head and neck, liver or kidney cancer. The source material was CD4+ or CD8+ T cells sorted from blood, sampled in a trial of the OX40 agonist ivuxolimab.

The CDR3: CASSARETDTQYF. Here the CDR3 DNA reads TGTGCCAGCAGCGCGCGGGAAACAGATACGCAGTATTTT. This chain links TRBV6-5 with TRBJ2-3, with a tentative D call TRBD2 (6 bases). V gave up 6 bases and J gave up 3 bases, with 10 bases separating them. Germline CDR1 and CDR2: MNHEY and SVGAGI. This CDR3 is built from 13 residues.